Listed here are 13 T cell receptor beta chains from one sample, sequenced in a study of blood T cells in healthy people across ages. A second roughly 6 to 11 cycle PCR used barcoded and J-beta primers. TCRdb ran MiXCR on the 5' RACE reads and lists one entry per CDR3 protein. The sample shows about 1.8 million distinct CDR3 sequences, approximately 50% of them seen only once. Input material: blood. All receptors come from a middle-aged woman in good health.

The chain carries TRBV11-2 and TRBJ2-7, with D possibly called TRBD1 or TRBD2 (5 bases each). The CDR3 is 13 residues long. Trimming stripped 7 bases from V and 3 bases from J, with 13 bases between. Per the germline V gene, CDR1 is SGHAT and CDR2 is FQNNGV. The CDR3 protein is CASKSGPVYEQYF. The CDR3 region has the DNA TGTGCCAGCAAGTCGGGGCCTGTCTACGAGCAGTACTTC. The variable domain in full, completed from reference TRBV11-2 and TRBJ2-7, reads EAGVAQSPRYKIIEKRQSVAFWCNPISGHATLYWYQQILGQGPKLLIQFQNNGVVDDSQLPKDRFSAERLKGVDSTLKIQPAKLEDSAVYLCASKSGPVYEQYFGPGTRLTVT.

This sequence joins TRBV20-1 and TRBJ2-5; D gene unclear. Trimming took off 6 bases at V and 7 bases at J, with 18 bases between the two ends. In germline, CDR1 is DFQATT, CDR2 SNEGSKA (reference sequence). CDR3 size: 13 residues. The CDR3 loop reads CSAPWRSMGTQYF. The DNA for the CDR3 is TGCAGTGCCCCTTGGCGGTCTATGGGGACCCAGTACTTC.

About this clonotype: Its ends do not fully match the called genes, so a read error is possible. The chain uses TRBV7-9 and TRBJ1-2, with 7 bases lining up with TRBD1. Germline CDR1 reads SEHNR; CDR2 reads FQNEAQ (reference sequence). The CDR3 runs 14 residues. The CDR3 here is CVSRRDSPNYGYTF. The CDR3 DNA follows: TGTGTCAGCCGCCGGGACAGTCCTAACTATGGCTACACCTTC.

The chain combines TRBV6-2 or TRBV6-3 with TRBJ2-1; no reliable D call. Germline loops: CDR1 MNHEY, CDR2 SVGEGT. The V end was cut by 6 bases, the J end by 4 bases, with 13 bases between. The CDR3 covers 14 residues. In DNA form, the CDR3 reads TGTGCCAGCAGGGGCGTGGGGAAGTACAATGAGCAGTTCTTC. Amino acid sequence: CASRGVGKYNEQFF.

The rearrangement uses TRBV29-1 and TRBJ1-2, with D hard to call. The CDR3 sequence is 13 residues long. V was trimmed by 5 bases and J by 0 bases, leaving 10 bases between them. CDR1 SQVTM and CDR2 ANQGSEA come from the germline V gene. The CDR3 DNA follows: TGCAGCGTTTCAGGCCTCCCTAACTATGGCTACACCTTC. Translating gives CSVSGLPNYGYTF.

The rearrangement joins TRBV7-2 to TRBJ1-2; D is uncertain. Between the trimmed V and J ends, which lost 7 bases and 0 bases, there was a span of 15 bases. The CDR3 has 15 amino acids. Germline-derived CDR1 and CDR2 are SGHTA and FQGNSA. The CDR3 DNA reads TGTGCCAGCAATAGGGCGGACCAAGCTAACTATGGCTACACCTTC. Protein: CASNRADQANYGYTF.

This chain connects TRBV4-2 to TRBJ2-3; D possibly corresponds to TRBD1 (6 bases). The CDR3 is made up of 17 amino acids. Germline V gene lookup returns CDR1 LGHNA and CDR2 YNFKEQ. Trimming left V 0 bases short and J 3 bases short, with 16 bases between. The CDR3 sequence is CASSQDGSGGRTDTQYF. For the CDR3, the DNA is TGTGCCAGCAGCCAAGACGGGTCTGGGGGCAGGACAGATACGCAGTATTTT.

This clonotype turned up a few times. The rearrangement joins TRBV6-2 or TRBV6-3 to TRBJ1-5; 8 nucleotides agree with TRBD1. Germline CDR1 and CDR2: MNHEY and SVGEGT. The J segment lost 3 bases and the V segment lost 3 bases, leaving 4 bases of the junction unmatched. The CDR3 totals 15 residues. Here the CDR3 DNA reads TGTGCCAGCAGTTATACGGACAGGGTCAATCAGCCCCAGCATTTT. Amino acids: CASSYTDRVNQPQHF.

This clonotype turned up a few times. The chain has TRBV7-2 and TRBJ2-5; no clear D. CDR1 is SGHTA and CDR2 is FQGNSA in the germline V gene. V was clipped by 1 base and J by 0 bases, with 12 bases between them. The CDR3 is 16 amino acids. The CDR3 bases are TGTGCCAGCAGCTTAGATCCGGCCGGATACCAAGAGACCCAGTACTTC. This codes for CASSLDPAGYQETQYF.

The chain joins TRBV4-3 to TRBJ2-3, with D possibly matching TRBD1 (5 bases). V was cut by 0 bases and J by 5 bases, with 12 bases left in between. Germline assignment: CDR1 LGHNA and CDR2 YSLEER. This CDR3 has 15 amino acids. CDR3 sequence: CASSQERTLRDTQYF. CDR3 sequence (DNA): TGCGCCAGCAGCCAAGAGAGGACACTAAGAGATACGCAGTATTTT.

V gene TRBV20-1 combines with J gene TRBJ2-7; 7 bases are a match to TRBD1. From germline, CDR1 is DFQATT and CDR2 SNEGSKA (reference sequence). The CDR3 length is 14 residues. The ends lost 5 bases at V and 3 bases at J; junction bases unmatched: 10. DNA for the CDR3: TGCAGTGCTCCGGACAGGAAGCAATTCTACGAGCAGTACTTC. Amino acid sequence: CSAPDRKQFYEQYF.

This chain uses TRBV7-2 with TRBJ2-5; a possible D gene is TRBD2 (7 bases). Trimming removed 5 bases from V and 3 bases from J, with 19 bases in between. The CDR3 length is 16 residues. Germline values: CDR1 SGHTA, CDR2 FQGNSA. CDR3 sequence: CASSPGYGGLKETQYF. The CDR3 DNA follows: TGTGCCAGCAGCCCCGGCTACGGGGGGCTTAAAGAGACCCAGTACTTC.

The V and J genes are TRBV6-5 and TRBJ2-1; D is uncertain. Germline V gene sequence: CDR1 MNHEY, CDR2 SVGAGI. V was pared by 6 bases and J by 2 bases, with 8 bases between. The length of the CDR3 is 13 residues. CDR3: CASRSDTYNEQFF. In DNA form, the CDR3 reads TGTGCCAGCAGGTCCGATACCTACAATGAGCAGTTCTTC.